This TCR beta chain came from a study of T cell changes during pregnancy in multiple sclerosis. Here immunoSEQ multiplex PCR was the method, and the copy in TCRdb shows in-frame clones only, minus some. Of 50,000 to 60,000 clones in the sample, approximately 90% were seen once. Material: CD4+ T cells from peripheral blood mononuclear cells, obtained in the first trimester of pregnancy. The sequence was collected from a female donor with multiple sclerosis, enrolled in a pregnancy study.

This chain's CDR3 is CASRNRVSYEQYF. The DNA of the CDR3 is TGTGCCAGCAGGAACAGGGTTTCCTACGAGCAGTACTTC. The chain couples TRBV11-1 to TRBJ2-7; maybe TRBD1 (6 bases). V was cut by 6 bases and J by 1 base, with 10 bases left in between. The CDR3 length is 13 residues. Germline-derived CDR1 and CDR2 are SGHAT and FQDESV (reference sequence).